Included here is one T cell receptor (beta chain) sequence, with context. The data were obtained in a study of blood T cell repertoires in COVID-19. Study overall: Sample material is recorded as cDNA or gDNA derived from T cells, B-cell-depleted T cells, or PBMCs.

As processed by the authors: Reference gene primers were amplified, and this amplification served to estimate nucleated cell counts. Here immunoSEQ multiplex PCR was the method, and the copy in TCRdb shows in-frame clones only, minus some. D and trimming come from the DNA, and the V and J calls and clone size come from that table. The sample holds 150,000 to 200,000 clones; 87% are singletons and the top ten take roughly 1.5%. The CDR3 runs 15 residues. From germline, CDR1 is LNHDA and CDR2 SQIVND (reference sequence). The V gene end was trimmed by 9 bases and the J gene end by 7 bases; junction bases not matched to a gene: 11.

The sequenced sample consisted of peripheral blood. The clonotype was recovered from a woman aged 45-59 years with acute or convalescent COVID-19. J is TRBJ2-1 and V is TRBV19; TRBD1 matches 11 bases. CDR3 residues: CASIDRDRGVNEQFF. The CDR3 coding sequence is TGTGCCAGCATAGACCGGGACAGGGGGGTGAATGAGCAGTTCTTC.